The rows below give T cell receptor beta chains drawn from one sample of a study of blood T cell repertoires in COVID-19. The protocol was immunoSEQ multiplex PCR, while the TCRdb copy is restricted to in-frame clones and leaves out a portion. The sample lists 190,000 or so clones; roughly 80% were seen once. The sequencing sample was made of peripheral blood. The receptors derive from a man in his fifties or sixties who had recovered from COVID-19. The CDR3 runs from the conserved cysteine through the conserved F or W. D genes are given only for firm matches. Some rows have no size entry. The others give once, few or many, or a class for an expanded clone.

clone_size j_call v_call d_call cdr3_nt cdr3_aa
. TRBJ1-4 TRBV7-9 . TGTGCCAGCAGCGTTAAAAAAACAGGGATTGAAAAACTGTTTTTT CASSVKKTGIEKLFF
. TRBJ2-1 TRBV6-5 . TGTGCCAGCAGACGCGGCGAGAGCTACAATGAGCAGTTCTTC CASRRGESYNEQFF
. TRBJ2-2 TRBV10-3 . TGTGCCATCAGTGAGGACAGAGATAGCACCGGGGAGCTGTTTTTT CAISEDRDSTGELFF
. TRBJ1-1 TRBV6-5 TRBD1 TGTGCCAGCAGCCCGAACAGGGGCACTGAAGCTTTCTTT CASSPNRGTEAFF
. TRBJ1-2 TRBV10-3 . TGTGCCATCAGTGAGAGGGCAGGGGCCTATGGCTACACCTTC CAISERAGAYGYTF
. TRBJ1-4 TRBV5-1 . TGCGCCAGCAGCTTTCAGGGAACGACTAATGAAAAACTGTTTTTT CASSFQGTTNEKLFF
few TRBJ1-3 TRBV4-1 . TGCGCCAGCAGCCCGGGACAAAGCTCTGGAAACACCATATATTTT CASSPGQSSGNTIYF
. TRBJ1-5 TRBV4-2 . TGTGCCAGCAGCTCCAACAGGGACGATCAGCATTTT CASSSNRDDQHF
. TRBJ1-5 TRBV19 . TGTGCCAGTAGCCTGGCAGTCTCTAGCAATCAGCCCCAGCATTTT CASSLAVSSNQPQHF
. TRBJ2-5 TRBV28 TRBD2 TGTGCCAGCAGTTTAACCCGAACGTCCCGAAGCGGGAAACAAGAGACCCAGTACTTC CASSLTRTSRSGKQETQYF
. TRBJ2-1 TRBV5-1 TRBD2 TGCGCCAGCAGCGTGAGAGTTCCTAGCGGGCCTAACAATGAGCAGTTCTTC CASSVRVPSGPNNEQFF